In this sample, the clone carrying this TCR beta chain turned up a few times. Its antigen is undetermined. These data originate in a study of beta chain features in type 1 diabetes. Study details: Examination of sorted cells across all samples involved 90 million to 120 million cells. Study results and caveats: Individuals with type 1 diabetes displayed fewer insertions and more deletions at VDJ junctions. Among patients with Type 1 diabetes, TCRB CDR3s were moderately but significantly shorter in every one of the four CD4+ subsets.

Expressed TCRB transcripts were sequenced after all isolated RNA was converted to cDNA. The study sequenced naive, central memory and regulatory T cell samples to an average of approximately 3.5 million reads. Clones were read by immunoSEQ multiplex PCR, and TCRdb kept only the in-frame ones, dropping some. The repertoire has about 360,000 clones, over 10% of them found once; the top ten carry 0.0095% to 0.013%. There are 15 residues in the CDR3. The V and J ends lost 1 base and 0 bases respectively, with 7 bases between them. Germline V gene sequence: CDR1 SGHTA, CDR2 FQGNSA. Purity above 98% was achieved in all sorted populations.

Specimen: naive CD4+ T cells from blood. This TCR derives from a woman between 18 and 29 years old with type 1 diabetes. This chain uses TRBV7-2 with TRBJ2-1; no definite D call. This chain's CDR3 is CASSLGKSSYNEQFF. CDR3 coding DNA: TGTGCCAGCAGCTTAGGCAAGAGCTCCTACAATGAGCAGTTCTTC.